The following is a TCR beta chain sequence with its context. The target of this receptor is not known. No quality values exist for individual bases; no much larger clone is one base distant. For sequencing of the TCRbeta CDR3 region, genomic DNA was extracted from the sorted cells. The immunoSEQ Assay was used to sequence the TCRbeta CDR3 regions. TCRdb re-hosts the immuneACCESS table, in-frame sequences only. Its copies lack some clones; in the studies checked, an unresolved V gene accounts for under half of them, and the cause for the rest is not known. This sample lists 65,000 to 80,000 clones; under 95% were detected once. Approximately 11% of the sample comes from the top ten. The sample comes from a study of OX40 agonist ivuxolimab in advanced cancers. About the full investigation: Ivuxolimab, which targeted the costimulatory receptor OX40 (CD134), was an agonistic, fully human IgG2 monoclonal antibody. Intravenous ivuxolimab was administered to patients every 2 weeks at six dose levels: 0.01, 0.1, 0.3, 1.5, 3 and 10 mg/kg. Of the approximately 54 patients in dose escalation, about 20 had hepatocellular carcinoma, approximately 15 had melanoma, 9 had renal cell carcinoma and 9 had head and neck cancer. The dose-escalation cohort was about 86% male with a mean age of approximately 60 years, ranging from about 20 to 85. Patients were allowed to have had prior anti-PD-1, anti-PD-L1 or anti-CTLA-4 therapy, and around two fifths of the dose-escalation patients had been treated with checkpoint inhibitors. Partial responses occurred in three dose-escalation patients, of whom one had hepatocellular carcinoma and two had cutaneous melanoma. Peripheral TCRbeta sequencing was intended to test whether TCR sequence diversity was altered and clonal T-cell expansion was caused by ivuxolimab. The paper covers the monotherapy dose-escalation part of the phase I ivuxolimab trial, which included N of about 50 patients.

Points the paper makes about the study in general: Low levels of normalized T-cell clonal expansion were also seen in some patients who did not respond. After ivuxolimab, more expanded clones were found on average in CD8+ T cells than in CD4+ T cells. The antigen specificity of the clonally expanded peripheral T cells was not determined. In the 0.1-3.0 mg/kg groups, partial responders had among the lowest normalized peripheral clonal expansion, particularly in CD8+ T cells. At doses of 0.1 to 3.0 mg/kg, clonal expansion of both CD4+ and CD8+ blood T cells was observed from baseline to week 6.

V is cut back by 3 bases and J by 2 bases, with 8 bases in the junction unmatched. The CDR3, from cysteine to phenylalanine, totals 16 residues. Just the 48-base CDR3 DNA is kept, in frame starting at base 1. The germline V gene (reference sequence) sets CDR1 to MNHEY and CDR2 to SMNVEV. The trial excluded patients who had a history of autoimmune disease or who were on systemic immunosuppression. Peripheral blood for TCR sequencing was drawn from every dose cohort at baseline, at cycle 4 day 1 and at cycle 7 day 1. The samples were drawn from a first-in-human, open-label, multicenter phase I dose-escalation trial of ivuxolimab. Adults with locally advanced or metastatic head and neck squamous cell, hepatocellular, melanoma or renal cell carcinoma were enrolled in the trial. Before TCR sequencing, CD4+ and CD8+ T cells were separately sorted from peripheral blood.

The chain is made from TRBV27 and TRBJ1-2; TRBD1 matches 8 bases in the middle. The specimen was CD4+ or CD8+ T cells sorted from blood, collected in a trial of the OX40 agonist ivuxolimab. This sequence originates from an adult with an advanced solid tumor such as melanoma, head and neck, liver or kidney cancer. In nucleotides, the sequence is TGTGCCAGCAGTTTCCCCCCCAGGGGGCGCAACTATGGCTACACCTTC. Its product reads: CASSFPPRGRNYGYTF.